This T cell receptor (beta chain) came from a study of shared clonotypes between healthy human individuals. Regarding the study as a whole: Four donors had roughly 5.2% of their naive CD4 clonotypes in common. Estimated richness was generally greater in naive than memory subsets.

The study ran the assay at deep level. Every subset's genomic DNA went evenly onto several immunoSEQ plates. The repertoire was sequenced with immunoSEQ multiplex PCR; TCRdb's copy has only in-frame clones and lacks some. The data show more than 2 million clones, with 85% to 95% seen just once and more than 1.5% held by the top ten. Points on this clone: Its antigen is as yet unknown.

CD8 cells classed as naive were CD45RO-negative and positively selected for CCR7, excluding terminally differentiated effector memory CD45RA+ cells. The germline CDR1 and CDR2 sequences are SNHLY and FYNNEI. This CDR3 has 15 amino acids. The trim removed 6 bases at V and 2 bases at J, leaving 6 bases unmatched. What was sequenced was naive CD8+ T cells from PBMCs. This rearrangement joins TRBV2 to TRBJ1-3, with 8 bases lining up with TRBD1. The TCR was taken from a man between 18 and 35 years old in good health. Some clones in this sample may be carry-over from other donors' samples. Here the CDR3 reads CASRQGVHPGNTIYF. The CDR3 nucleotides read TGTGCCAGCAGACAGGGGGTTCATCCTGGAAACACCATATATTTT. The variable domain in full, with the rest retrieved from reference TRBV2 and TRBJ1-3, is EPEVTQTPSHQVTQMGQEVILRCVPISNHLYFYWYRQILGQKVEFLVSFYNNEISEKSEIFDDQFSVERPDGSNFTLKIRSTKLEDSAMYFCASRQGVHPGNTIYFGEGSWLTVV.